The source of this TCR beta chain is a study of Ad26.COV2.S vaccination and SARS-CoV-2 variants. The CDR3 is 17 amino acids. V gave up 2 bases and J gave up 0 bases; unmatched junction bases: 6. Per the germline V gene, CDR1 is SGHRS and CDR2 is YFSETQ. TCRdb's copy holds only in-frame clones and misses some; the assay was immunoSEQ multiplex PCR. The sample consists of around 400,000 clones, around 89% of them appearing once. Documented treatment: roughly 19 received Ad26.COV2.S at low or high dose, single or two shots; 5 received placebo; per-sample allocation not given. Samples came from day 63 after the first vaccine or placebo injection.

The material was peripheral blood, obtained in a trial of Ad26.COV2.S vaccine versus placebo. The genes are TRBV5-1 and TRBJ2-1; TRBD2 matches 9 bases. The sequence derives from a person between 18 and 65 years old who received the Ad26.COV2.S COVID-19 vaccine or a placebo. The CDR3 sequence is CASSFNSAGGSYNEQFF. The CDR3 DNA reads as TGCGCCAGCAGCTTTAATTCAGCGGGAGGCTCCTACAATGAGCAGTTCTTC.